Following are 7 T cell receptor beta chains from one sample sequenced in a study of T cell changes during pregnancy in multiple sclerosis. Assay: immunoSEQ multiplex PCR; the TCRdb copy retains only in-frame clones and omits some. Here the sample spans 80,000 or so clones, roughly 94% being singletons. The sequencing used peripheral blood, collected before pregnancy. The source is a female donor with multiple sclerosis, enrolled in a pregnancy study.

V gene TRBV7-9 combines with J gene TRBJ2-7; TRBD2 is a possible D gene (6 bases). CDR3 length equals 14 residues. The germline V gene has CDR1 SEHNR and CDR2 FQNEAQ (reference sequence). V lost 5 bases, J lost 6 bases, and 17 bases lay in between. The CDR3 reads CASSPSGRGGEQYF. The CDR3 DNA is TGTGCCAGCAGCCCTAGTGGGCGGGGAGGCGAGCAGTACTTC.

The CDR3 coding sequence is TGTGCCAGCAGCGTTCAACCGGGTGCTAACTATGGCTACACCTTC. Encoded protein: CASSVQPGANYGYTF. The chain links TRBV9 to TRBJ1-2; D uncertain. Between the trimmed V and J ends, which lost 2 bases and 0 bases, there was a span of 11 bases. CDR3 length equals 15 residues. CDR1 and CDR2 (germline): SGDLS, YYNGEE.

The gene calls are TRBV28 and TRBJ1-1, with D unclear. V dropped 10 bases and J dropped 2 bases, with 11 bases sitting between them. In germline, CDR1 is MDHEN, CDR2 SYDVKM. The CDR3 consists of 12 residues. In nucleotides, the CDR3 is TGTGCCATCCTTTCCCTAAACACTGAAGCTTTCTTT. Translating gives CAILSLNTEAFF.

V gene TRBV27 combines with J gene TRBJ1-5; no reliable D call. The CDR3 spans 16 residues. Trimming took 8 bases from V and 2 from J, leaving 19 bases between them. CDR1 is MNHEY and CDR2 is SMNVEV in the germline V gene (reference sequence). In nucleotides, the CDR3 is TGTGCCAGCCGAGTGTCTGGGCGCTGGGGCAATCAGCCCCAGCATTTT. This translates into CASRVSGRWGNQPQHF.

The chain carries TRBV7-3 and TRBJ2-2; a possible D gene is TRBD2 (5 bases). Germline loops: CDR1 SGHTA, CDR2 FQGTGA. Trimming cost V 5 bases and J 5 bases, with 15 bases left between them. This CDR3 has 15 amino acids. CDR3 coding DNA: TGTGCCAGCAGCCCAGCCGGGATACCTACCGGGGAGCTGTTTTTT. Translating it yields CASSPAGIPTGELFF.

The chain has TRBV6-6 and TRBJ2-5; a possible D gene is TRBD2 (6 bases). Trimming left V 0 bases short and J 5 bases short, with 10 bases between. The CDR3 length is 14 residues. CDR1 and CDR2 from the germline V gene are MNHNY and SVGAGI (reference sequence). The CDR3 region has the DNA TGTGCCAGCAGTTACTCTGAGGGGAGGGAGACCCAGTACTTC. Translating it yields CASSYSEGRETQYF.

The genes are TRBV4-2 and TRBJ1-5; D gene uncertain. This CDR3 is built from 14 residues. Germline loops: CDR1 LGHNA, CDR2 YNFKEQ. Trimming stripped 4 bases from V and 7 bases from J, with 14 bases between. The CDR3 sequence is CASSPIGGEQPQHF. The CDR3 bases are TGTGCCAGCAGCCCCATCGGCGGGGAACAGCCCCAGCATTTT.